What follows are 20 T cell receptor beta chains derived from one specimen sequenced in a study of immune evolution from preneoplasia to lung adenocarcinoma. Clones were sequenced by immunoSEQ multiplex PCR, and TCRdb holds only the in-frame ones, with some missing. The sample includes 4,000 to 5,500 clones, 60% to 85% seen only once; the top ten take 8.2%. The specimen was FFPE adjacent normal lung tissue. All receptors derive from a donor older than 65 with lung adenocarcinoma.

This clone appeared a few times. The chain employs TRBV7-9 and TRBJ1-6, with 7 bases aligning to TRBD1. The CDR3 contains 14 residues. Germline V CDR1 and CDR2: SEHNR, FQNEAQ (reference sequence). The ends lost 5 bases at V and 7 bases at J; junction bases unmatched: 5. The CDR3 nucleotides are TGTGCCAGCAGCACAACAGGGGCGAATTCACCCCTCCACTTT. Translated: CASSTTGANSPLHF.

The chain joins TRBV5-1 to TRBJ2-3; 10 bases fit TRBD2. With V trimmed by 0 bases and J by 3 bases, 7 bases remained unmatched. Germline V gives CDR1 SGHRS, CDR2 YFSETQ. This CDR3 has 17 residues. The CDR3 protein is CASSLAPSGSGTDTQYF. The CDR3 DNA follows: TGCGCCAGCAGCTTGGCTCCTAGCGGGAGTGGAACAGATACGCAGTATTTT.

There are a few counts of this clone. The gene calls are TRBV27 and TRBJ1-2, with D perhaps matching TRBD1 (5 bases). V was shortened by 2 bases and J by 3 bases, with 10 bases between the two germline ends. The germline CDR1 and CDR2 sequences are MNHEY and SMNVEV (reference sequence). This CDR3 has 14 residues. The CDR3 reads CASSLGDRHYGYTF. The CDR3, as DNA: TGTGCCAGCAGTTTAGGGGACCGACACTATGGCTACACCTTC.

CDR3 in amino acids: CASSVYRASTGELFF. The CDR3, as DNA: TGTGCCAGCAGCGTTTACAGGGCGAGCACCGGGGAGCTGTTTTTT. The V gene is TRBV9, the J gene TRBJ2-2; D may be TRBD1 (6 bases). This CDR3 is built from 15 residues. The germline gives CDR1 SGDLS, CDR2 YYNGEE. Trimming took 2 bases from V and 4 from J, leaving 12 bases between them.

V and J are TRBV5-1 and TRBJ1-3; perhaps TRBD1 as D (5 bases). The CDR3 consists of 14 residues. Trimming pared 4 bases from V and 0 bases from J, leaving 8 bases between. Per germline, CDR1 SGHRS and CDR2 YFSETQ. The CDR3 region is CASSKGLSGNTIYF. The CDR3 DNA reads TGCGCCAGCAGCAAGGGGCTCTCTGGAAACACCATATATTTT. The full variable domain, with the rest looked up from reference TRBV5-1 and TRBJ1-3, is KAGVTQTPRYLIKTRGQQVTLSCSPISGHRSVSWYQQTPGQGLQFLFEYFSETQRNKGNFPGRFSGRQFSNSRSEMNVSTLELGDSALYLCASSKGLSGNTIYFGEGSWLTVV.

The chain's CDR3 is CAWSRTGLGQPQHF. The CDR3 nucleotides are TGTGCCTGGAGCCGGACAGGGCTCGGGCAGCCCCAGCATTTT. The chain uses TRBV30 and TRBJ1-5; 8 positions agree with TRBD1. Germline-derived CDR1 and CDR2 are GTSNPN and SVGIG (reference sequence). After removal of 3 bases from V and 7 bases from J, the junction contained 8 bases not matched to a gene. CDR3 size: 14 residues.

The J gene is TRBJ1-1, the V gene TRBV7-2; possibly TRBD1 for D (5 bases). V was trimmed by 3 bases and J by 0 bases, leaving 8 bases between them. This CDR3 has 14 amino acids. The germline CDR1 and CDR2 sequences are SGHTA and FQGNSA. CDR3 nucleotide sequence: TGTGCCAGCAGCTTCGCAGGGATGAACACTGAAGCTTTCTTT. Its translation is CASSFAGMNTEAFF.

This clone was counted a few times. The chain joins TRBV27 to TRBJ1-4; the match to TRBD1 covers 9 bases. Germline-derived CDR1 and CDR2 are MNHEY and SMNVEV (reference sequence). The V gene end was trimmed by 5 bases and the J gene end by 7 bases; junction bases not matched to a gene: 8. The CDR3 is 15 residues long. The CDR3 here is CASSDRQGVLEKLFF. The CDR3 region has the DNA TGTGCCAGCAGTGATAGACAGGGGGTGCTTGAAAAACTGTTTTTT.

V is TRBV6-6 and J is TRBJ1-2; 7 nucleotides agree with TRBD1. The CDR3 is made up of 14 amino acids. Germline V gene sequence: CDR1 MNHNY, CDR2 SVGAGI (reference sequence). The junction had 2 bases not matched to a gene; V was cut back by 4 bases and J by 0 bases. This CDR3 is CASSSGTANYGYTF. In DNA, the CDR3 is TGTGCCAGCAGTTCCGGGACAGCTAACTATGGCTACACCTTC.

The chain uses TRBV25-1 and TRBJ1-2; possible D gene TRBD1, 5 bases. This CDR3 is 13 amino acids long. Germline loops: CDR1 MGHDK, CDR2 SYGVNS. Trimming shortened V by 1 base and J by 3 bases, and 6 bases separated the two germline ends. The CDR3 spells CASSEWGDYGYTF. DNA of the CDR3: TGTGCCAGCAGTGAATGGGGCGACTATGGCTACACCTTC.

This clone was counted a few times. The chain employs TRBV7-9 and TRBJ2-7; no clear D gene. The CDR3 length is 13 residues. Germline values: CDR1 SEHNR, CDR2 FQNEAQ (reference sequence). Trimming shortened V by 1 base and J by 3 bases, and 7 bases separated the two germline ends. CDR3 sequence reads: CASSLVGLYEQYF. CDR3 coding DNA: TGTGCCAGCAGCTTAGTAGGCCTCTACGAGCAGTACTTC.

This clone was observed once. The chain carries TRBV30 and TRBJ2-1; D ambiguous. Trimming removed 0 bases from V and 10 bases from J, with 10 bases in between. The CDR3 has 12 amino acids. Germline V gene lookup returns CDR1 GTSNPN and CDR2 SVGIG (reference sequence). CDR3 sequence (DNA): TGTGCCTGGAGTGTAGGGTCTGGAGAGCAGTTCTTC. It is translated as CAWSVGSGEQFF.

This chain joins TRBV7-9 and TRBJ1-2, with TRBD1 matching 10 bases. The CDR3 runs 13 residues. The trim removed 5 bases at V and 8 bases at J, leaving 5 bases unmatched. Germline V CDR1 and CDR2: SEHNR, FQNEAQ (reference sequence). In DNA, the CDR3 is TGTGCCAGCAGCCAAGGGACAGGGGCAGGCTACACCTTC. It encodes CASSQGTGAGYTF.

The CDR3 reads CASSWGASGSTDTQYF. CDR3 nucleotide sequence: TGTGCCAGCAGCTGGGGGGCTAGCGGATCCACAGATACGCAGTATTTT. The gene calls are TRBV5-4 and TRBJ2-3; D possibly corresponds to TRBD2 (7 bases). Germline V gene sequence: CDR1 SGHNT, CDR2 YYREEE (reference sequence). This CDR3 is 16 amino acids long. Trimming removed 3 bases at V and 2 bases at J, with 16 bases between.

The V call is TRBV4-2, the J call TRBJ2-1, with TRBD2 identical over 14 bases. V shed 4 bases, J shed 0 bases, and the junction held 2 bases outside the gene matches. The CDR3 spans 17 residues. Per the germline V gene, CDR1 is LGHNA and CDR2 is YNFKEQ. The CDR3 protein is CASSPGTSGSSYNEQFF. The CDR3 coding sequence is TGTGCCAGCAGCCCCGGGACTAGCGGGAGCTCCTACAATGAGCAGTTCTTC.

Written as DNA, the CDR3 is TGCGCCAGCAGCTCGGAGAAGGGCCGGACAGATACGCAGTATTTT. This translates into CASSSEKGRTDTQYF. J is TRBJ2-3 and V is TRBV5-1, with unresolved D. V lost 3 bases and J 3 bases, leaving 14 bases between the germline ends. This CDR3 spans 15 amino acids. The germline CDR1 and CDR2 sequences are SGHRS and YFSETQ.

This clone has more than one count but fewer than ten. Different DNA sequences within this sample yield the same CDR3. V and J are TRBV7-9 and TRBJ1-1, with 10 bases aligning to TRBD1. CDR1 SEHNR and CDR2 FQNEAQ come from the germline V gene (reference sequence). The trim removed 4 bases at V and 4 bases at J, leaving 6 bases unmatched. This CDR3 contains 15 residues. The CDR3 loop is CASSWDRGLGTEAFF. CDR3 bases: TGTGCCAGCAGCTGGGACAGGGGTTTGGGCACTGAAGCTTTCTTT. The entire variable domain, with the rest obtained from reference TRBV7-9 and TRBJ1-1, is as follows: DTGVSQNPRHKITKRGQNVTFRCDPISEHNRLYWYRQTLGQGPEFLTYFQNEAQLEKSRLLSDRFSAERPKGSFSTLEIQRTEQGDSAMYLCASSWDRGLGTEAFFGQGTRLTVV.

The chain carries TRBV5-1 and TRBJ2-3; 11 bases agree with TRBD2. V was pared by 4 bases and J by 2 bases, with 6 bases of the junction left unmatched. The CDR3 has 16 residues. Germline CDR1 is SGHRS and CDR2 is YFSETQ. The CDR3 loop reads CASSLPGLADTDTQYF. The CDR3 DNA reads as TGCGCCAGCAGCCTACCGGGACTAGCGGACACAGATACGCAGTATTTT.

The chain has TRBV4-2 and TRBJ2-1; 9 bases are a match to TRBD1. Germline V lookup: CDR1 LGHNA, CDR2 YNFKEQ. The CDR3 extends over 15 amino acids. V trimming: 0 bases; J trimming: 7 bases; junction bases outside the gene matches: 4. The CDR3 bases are TGTGCCAGCAGCCAAGAACAGGGGGCGCAGAATGAGCAGTTCTTC. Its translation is CASSQEQGAQNEQFF.

The CDR3 DNA is TGTGCCAGCAGCTTAGCGCATTTAGGGAACACTGAAGCTTTCTTT. This encodes CASSLAHLGNTEAFF. V gene TRBV7-9 combines with J gene TRBJ1-1; D ambiguous. The V gene lost 0 bases and the J gene lost 1 base, with 9 bases spanning the gap. In germline, CDR1 is SEHNR, CDR2 FQNEAQ (reference sequence). This CDR3 has 15 amino acids.